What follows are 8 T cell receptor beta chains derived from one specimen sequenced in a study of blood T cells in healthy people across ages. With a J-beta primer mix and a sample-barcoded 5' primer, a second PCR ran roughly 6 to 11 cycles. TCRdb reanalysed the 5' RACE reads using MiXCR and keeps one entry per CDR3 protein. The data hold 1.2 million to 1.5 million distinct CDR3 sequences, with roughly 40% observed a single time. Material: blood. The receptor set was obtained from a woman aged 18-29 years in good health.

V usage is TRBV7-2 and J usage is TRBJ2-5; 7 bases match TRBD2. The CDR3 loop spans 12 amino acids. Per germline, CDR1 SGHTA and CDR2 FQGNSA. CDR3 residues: CSSSGGRETQYF. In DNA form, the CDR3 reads TGTTCCTCGTCCGGGGGGAGGGAGACCCAGTACTTC.

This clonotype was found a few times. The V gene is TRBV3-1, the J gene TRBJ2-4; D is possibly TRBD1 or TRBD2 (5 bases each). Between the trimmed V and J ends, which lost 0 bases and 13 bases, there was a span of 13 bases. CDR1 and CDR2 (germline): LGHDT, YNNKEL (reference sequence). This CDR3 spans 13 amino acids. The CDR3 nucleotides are TGTGCCAGCAGCCAAGACGGGGCGTTTGAGCAGTACTTC. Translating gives CASSQDGAFEQYF. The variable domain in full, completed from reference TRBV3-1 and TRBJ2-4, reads DTAVSQTPKYLVTQMGNDKSIKCEQNLGHDTMYWYKQDSKKFLKIMFSYNNKELIINETVPNRFSPKSPDKAHLNLHINSLELGDSAVYFCASSQDGAFEQYFGAGTRLSVL.

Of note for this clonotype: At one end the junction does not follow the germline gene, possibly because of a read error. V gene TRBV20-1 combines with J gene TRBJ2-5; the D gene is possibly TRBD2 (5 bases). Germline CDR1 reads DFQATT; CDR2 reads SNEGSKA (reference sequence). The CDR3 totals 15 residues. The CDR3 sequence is CSTRDGRLHQETQYF. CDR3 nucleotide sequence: TGCAGTACTAGAGATGGCAGATTGCACCAAGAGACCCAGTACTTC.

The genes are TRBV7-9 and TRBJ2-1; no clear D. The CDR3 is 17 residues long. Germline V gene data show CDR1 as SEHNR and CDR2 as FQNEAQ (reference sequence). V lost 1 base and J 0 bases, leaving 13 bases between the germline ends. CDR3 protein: CASSLVADPSSYNEQFF. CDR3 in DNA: TGTGCCAGCAGCTTAGTTGCGGACCCCTCCTCCTACAATGAGCAGTTCTTC.

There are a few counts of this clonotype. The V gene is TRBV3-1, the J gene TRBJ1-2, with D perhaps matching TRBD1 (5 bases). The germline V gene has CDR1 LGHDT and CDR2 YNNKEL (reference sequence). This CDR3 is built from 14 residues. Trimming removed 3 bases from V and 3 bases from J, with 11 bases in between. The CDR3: CASSHPGRDYGYTF. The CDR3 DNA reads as TGTGCCAGCAGCCACCCCGGCAGGGACTATGGCTACACCTTC.

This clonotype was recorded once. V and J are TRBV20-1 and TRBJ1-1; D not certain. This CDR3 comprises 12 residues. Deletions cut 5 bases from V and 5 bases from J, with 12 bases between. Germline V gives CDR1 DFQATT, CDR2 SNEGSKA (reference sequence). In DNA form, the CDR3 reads TGCAGTGCTGTCCGTTTTGAGACTGAAGCTTTCTTT. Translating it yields CSAVRFETEAFF.

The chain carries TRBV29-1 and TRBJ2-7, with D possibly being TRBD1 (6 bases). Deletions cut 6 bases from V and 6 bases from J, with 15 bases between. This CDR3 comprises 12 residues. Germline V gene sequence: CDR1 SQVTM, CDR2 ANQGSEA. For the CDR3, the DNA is TGCAGCGTCCGGGACAAGGGTTCCGAGCAGTACTTC. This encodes CSVRDKGSEQYF.

CDR3 nucleotide sequence: TGTGCCAGCAGACCGACAGACTCTGGAAACACCATATATTTT. This sequence encodes CASRPTDSGNTIYF. The rearrangement joins TRBV12-3 or TRBV12-4 to TRBJ1-3; possible D gene TRBD1, 5 bases. The CDR3 loop spans 14 amino acids. V was cut by 6 bases and J by 0 bases, with 9 bases left in between.